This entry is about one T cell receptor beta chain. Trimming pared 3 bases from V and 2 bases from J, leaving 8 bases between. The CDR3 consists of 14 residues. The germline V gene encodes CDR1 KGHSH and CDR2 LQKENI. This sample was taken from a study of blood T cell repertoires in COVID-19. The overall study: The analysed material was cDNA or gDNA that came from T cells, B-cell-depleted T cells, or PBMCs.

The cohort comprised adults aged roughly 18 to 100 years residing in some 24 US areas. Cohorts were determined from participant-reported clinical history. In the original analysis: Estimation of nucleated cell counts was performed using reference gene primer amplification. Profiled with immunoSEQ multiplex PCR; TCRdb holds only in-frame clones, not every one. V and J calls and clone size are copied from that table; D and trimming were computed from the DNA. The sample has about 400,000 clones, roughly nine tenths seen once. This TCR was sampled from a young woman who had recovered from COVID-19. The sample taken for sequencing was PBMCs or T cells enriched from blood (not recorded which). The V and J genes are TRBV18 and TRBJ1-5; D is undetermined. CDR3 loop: CASSPLGGNQPQHF. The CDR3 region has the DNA TGTGCCAGCTCACCCTTGGGAGGCAATCAGCCCCAGCATTTT.